The sequence of this T cell receptor (beta chain) was determined in a study of blood T cell repertoires in COVID-19. Turning to the study itself: There were acute and convalescent COVID-19 samples, and they came from the United States, Italy and Spain.

V trimming: 2 bases; J trimming: 1 base; junction bases outside the gene matches: 12. The CDR3 sequence is 19 residues long. CDR1 and CDR2 (germline): SGHRS, YFSETQ. In the original processing: Researchers report that nucleated cell counts were estimated from reference gene primer amplification. Method: immunoSEQ multiplex PCR; TCRdb's copy keeps in-frame clones and lacks some. V, J and clone size were drawn from that table, and D and trimming were deduced from the DNA. The profile shows more than 300,000 clones, over 85% of them singletons. Allocation to cohorts depended on clinical history reported by the participants. Each recovered donor of Cohort 3 presented with two negative PCRs, clearance, or symptom resolution.

The specimen sequenced was PBMCs or T cells enriched from blood (not recorded which). The clonotype was recovered from a woman in her 30s who had recovered from COVID-19. The V and J genes are TRBV5-1 and TRBJ2-3; 11 bases fit TRBD2. CDR3 region: CASSFGRILAGVGTDTQYF. Here the CDR3 DNA reads TGCGCCAGCAGCTTCGGGCGAATACTAGCGGGAGTTGGCACAGATACGCAGTATTTT.